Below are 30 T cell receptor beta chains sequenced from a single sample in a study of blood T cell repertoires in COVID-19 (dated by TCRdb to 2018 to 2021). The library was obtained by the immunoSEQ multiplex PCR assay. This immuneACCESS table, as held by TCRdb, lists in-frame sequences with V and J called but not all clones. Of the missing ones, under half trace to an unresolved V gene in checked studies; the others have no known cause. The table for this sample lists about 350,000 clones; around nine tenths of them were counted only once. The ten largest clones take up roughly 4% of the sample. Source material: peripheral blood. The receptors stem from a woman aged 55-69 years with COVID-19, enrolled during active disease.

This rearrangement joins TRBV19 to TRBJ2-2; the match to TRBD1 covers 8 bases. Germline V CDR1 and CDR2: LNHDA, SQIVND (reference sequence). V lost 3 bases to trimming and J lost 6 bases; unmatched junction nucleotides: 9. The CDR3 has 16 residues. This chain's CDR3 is CASSIQVPGQAGELFF. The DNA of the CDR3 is TGTGCCAGTAGTATTCAAGTCCCGGGACAGGCCGGGGAGCTGTTTTTT.

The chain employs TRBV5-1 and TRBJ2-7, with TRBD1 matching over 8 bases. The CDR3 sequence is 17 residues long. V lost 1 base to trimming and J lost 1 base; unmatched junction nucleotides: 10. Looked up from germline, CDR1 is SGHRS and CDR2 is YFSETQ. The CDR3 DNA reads TGCGCCAGCAGCTTGTCGGCCGGACAGGGCGGATCCTACGAGCAGTACTTC. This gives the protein CASSLSAGQGGSYEQYF.

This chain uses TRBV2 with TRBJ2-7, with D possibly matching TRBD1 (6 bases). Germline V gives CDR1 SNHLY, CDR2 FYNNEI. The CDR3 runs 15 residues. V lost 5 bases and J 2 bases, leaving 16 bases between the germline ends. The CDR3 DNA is TGTGCCAGCAGTTCCTGGCAGGGGACCCCCTACGAGCAGTACTTC. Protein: CASSSWQGTPYEQYF. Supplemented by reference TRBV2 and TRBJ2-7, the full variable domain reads EPEVTQTPSHQVTQMGQEVILRCVPISNHLYFYWYRQILGQKVEFLVSFYNNEISEKSEIFDDQFSVERPDGSNFTLKIRSTKLEDSAMYFCASSSWQGTPYEQYFGPGTRLTVT.

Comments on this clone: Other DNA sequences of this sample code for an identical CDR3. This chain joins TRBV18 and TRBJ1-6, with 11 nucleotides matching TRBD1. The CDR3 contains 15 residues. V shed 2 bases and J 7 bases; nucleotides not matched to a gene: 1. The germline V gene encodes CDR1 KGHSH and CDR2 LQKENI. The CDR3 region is CASSPGTGGNSPLHF. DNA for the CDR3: TGTGCCAGCTCACCAGGGACAGGGGGAAATTCACCCCTCCACTTT. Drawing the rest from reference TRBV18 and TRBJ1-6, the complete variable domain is NAGVMQNPRHLVRRRGQEARLRCSPMKGHSHVYWYRQLPEEGLKFMVYLQKENIIDESGMPKERFSAEFPKEGPSILRIQQVVRGDSAAYFCASSPGTGGNSPLHFGNGTRLTVT.

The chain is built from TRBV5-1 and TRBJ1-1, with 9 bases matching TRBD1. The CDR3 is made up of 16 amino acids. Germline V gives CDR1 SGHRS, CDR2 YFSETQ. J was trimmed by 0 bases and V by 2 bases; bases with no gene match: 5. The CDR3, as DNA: TGCGCCAGCAGCTTTACAGGGGGCGGCATGAACACTGAAGCTTTCTTT. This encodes CASSFTGGGMNTEAFF.

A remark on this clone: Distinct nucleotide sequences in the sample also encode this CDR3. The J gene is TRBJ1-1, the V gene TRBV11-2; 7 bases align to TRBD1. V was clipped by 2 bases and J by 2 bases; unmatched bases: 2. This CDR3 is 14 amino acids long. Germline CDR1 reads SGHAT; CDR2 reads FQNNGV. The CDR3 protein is CASSLNRGNTEAFF. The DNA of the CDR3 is TGTGCCAGCAGCTTAAACAGGGGAAACACTGAAGCTTTCTTT.

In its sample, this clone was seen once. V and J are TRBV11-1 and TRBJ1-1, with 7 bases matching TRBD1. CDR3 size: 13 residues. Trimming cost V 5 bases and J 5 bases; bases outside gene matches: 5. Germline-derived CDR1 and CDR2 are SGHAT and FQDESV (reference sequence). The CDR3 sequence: CASSVDRVTEAFF. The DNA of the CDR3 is TGTGCCAGCAGCGTCGACAGGGTGACTGAAGCTTTCTTT.

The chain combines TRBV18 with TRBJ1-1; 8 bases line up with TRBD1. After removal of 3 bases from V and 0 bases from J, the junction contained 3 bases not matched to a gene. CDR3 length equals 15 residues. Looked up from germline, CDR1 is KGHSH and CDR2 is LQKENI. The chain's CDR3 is CASSPDRVVNTEAFF. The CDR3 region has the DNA TGTGCCAGCTCACCGGACAGGGTCGTGAACACTGAAGCTTTCTTT.

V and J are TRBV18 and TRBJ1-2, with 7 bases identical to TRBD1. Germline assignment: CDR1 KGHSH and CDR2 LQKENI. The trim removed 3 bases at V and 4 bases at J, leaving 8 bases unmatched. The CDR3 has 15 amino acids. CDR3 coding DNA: TGTGCCAGCTCACCTACTATGGGACAGAGCTATGGCTACACCTTC. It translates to CASSPTMGQSYGYTF.

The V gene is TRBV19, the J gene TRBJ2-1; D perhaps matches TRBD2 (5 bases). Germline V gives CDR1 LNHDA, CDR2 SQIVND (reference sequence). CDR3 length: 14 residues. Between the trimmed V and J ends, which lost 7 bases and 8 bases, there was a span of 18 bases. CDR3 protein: CASTSLDRLDEQFF. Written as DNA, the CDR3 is TGTGCCAGTACTAGCTTGGATCGGTTGGATGAGCAGTTCTTC.

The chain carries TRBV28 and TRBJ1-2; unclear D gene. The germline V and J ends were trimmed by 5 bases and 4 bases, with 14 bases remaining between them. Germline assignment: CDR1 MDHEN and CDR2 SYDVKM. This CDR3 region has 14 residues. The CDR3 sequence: CASSTVGLFYGYTF. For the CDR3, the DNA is TGTGCCAGCAGTACCGTGGGCCTATTCTATGGCTACACCTTC.

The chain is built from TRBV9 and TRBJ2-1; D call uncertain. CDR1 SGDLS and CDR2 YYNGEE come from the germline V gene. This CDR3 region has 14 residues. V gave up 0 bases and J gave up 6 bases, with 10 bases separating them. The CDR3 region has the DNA TGTGCCAGCAGCGTAGAAGTCGCGCGCAATGAGCAGTTCTTC. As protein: CASSVEVARNEQFF.

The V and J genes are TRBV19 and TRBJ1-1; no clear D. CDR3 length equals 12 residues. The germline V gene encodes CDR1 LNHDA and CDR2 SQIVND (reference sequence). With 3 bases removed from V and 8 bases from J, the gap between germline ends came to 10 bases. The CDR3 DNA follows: TGTGCCAGTAGTATTGATAGGAGAGAAGCTTTCTTT. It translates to CASSIDRREAFF.

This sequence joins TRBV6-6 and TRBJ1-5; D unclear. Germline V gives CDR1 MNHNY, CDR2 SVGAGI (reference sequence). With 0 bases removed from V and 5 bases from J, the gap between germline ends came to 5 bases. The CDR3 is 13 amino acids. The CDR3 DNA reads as TGTGCCAGCAGTTACTCGGAGGATCAGCCCCAGCATTTT. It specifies CASSYSEDQPQHF.

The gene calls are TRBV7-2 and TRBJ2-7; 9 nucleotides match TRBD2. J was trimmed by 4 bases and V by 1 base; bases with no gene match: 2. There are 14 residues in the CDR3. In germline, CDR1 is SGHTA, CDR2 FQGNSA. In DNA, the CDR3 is TGTGCCAGCAGCTTAGGGCTAGCGGGGTACGAGCAGTACTTC. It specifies CASSLGLAGYEQYF. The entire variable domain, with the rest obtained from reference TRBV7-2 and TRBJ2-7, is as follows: GAGVSQSPSNKVTEKGKDVELRCDPISGHTALYWYRQSLGQGLEFLIYFQGNSAPDKSGLPSDRFSAERTGGSVSTLTIQRTQQEDSAVYLCASSLGLAGYEQYFGPGTRLTVT.

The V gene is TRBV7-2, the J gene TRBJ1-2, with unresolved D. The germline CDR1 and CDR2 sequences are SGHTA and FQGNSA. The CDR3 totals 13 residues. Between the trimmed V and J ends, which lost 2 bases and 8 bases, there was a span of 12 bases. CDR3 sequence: CASSLFRQEGYTF. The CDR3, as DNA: TGTGCCAGCAGCTTATTCCGGCAGGAAGGCTACACCTTC.

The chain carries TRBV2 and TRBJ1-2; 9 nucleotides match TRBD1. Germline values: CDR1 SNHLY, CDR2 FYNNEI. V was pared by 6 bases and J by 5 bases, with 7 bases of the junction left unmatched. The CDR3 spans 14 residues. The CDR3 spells CASSPSGQGYGYTF. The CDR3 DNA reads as TGTGCCAGCAGCCCCTCCGGACAGGGGTATGGCTACACCTTC.

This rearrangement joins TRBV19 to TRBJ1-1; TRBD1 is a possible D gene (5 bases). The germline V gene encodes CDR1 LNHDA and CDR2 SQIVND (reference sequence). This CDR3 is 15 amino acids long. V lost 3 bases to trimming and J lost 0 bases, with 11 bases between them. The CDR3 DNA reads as TGTGCCAGTAGTATCCAGGACACCGTGAACACTGAAGCTTTCTTT. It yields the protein CASSIQDTVNTEAFF.

The CDR3 region is CASSLTPPDSQETQYF. CDR3 DNA: TGTGCCAGCAGCTTGACCCCCCCGGACAGCCAAGAGACCCAGTACTTC. This chain joins TRBV5-4 and TRBJ2-5, with D possibly matching TRBD1 (6 bases). This CDR3 is 16 amino acids long. Germline lookup yields CDR1 SGHNT and CDR2 YYREEE (reference sequence). V dropped 1 base and J dropped 1 base, with 14 bases sitting between them.

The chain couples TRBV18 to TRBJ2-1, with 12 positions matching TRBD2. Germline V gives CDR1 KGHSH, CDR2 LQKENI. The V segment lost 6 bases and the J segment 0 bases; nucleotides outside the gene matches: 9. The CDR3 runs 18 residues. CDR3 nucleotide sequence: TGTGCCAGCTCCCCGACTAGCGGGGGAAAAAGCTCCTACAATGAGCAGTTCTTC. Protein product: CASSPTSGGKSSYNEQFF.

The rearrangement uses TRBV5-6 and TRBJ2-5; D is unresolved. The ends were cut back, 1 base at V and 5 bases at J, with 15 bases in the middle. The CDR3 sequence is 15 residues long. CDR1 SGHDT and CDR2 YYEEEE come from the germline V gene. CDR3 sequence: CASSLYLVGRETQYF. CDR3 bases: TGTGCCAGCAGCTTGTATTTGGTGGGCCGGGAGACCCAGTACTTC.

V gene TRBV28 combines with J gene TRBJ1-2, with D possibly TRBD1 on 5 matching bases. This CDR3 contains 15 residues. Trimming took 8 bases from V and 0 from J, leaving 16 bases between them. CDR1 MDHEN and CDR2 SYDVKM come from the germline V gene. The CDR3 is CASGRRDPSNYGYTF. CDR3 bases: TGTGCCAGCGGTAGGCGGGACCCATCTAACTATGGCTACACCTTC.

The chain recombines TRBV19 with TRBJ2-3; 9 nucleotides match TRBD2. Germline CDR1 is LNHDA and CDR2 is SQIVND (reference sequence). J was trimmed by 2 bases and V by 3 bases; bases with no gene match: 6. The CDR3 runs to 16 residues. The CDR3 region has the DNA TGTGCCAGTAGTATCTTGGCGGGGGGGGCCACAGATACGCAGTATTTT. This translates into CASSILAGGATDTQYF.

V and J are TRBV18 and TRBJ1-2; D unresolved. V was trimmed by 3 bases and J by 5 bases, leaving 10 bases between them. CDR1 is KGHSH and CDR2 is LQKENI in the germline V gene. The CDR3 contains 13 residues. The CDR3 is CASSPSEAYGYTF. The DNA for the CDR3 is TGTGCCAGCTCACCTTCAGAGGCGTATGGCTACACCTTC.

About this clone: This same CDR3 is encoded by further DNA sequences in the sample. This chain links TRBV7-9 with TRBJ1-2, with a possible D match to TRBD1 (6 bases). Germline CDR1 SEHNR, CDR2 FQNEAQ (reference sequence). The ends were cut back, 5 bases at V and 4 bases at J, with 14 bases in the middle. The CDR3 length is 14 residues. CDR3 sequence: CASSPPQGIYGYTF. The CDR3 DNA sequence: TGTGCCAGCAGCCCACCCCAGGGGATCTATGGCTACACCTTC.

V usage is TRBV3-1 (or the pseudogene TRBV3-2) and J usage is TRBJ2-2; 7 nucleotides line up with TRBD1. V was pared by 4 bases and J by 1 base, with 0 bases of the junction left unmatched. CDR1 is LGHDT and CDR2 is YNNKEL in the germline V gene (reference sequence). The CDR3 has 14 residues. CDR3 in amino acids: CASSRTGNTGELFF. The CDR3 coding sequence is TGTGCCAGCAGCCGGACAGGGAACACCGGGGAGCTGTTTTTT.

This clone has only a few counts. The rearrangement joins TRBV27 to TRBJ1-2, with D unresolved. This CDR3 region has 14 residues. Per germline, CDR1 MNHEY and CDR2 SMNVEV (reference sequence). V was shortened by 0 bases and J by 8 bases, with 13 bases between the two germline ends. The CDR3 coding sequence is TGTGCCAGCAGTTTATCAGCAGGATTGGTGGGCTACACCTTC. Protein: CASSLSAGLVGYTF.

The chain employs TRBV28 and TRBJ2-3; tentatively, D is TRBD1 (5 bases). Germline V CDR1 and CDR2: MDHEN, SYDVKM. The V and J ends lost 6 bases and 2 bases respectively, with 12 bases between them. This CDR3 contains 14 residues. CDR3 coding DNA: TGTGCCAGCAGAGACCCAGGGAACACAGATACGCAGTATTTT. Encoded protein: CASRDPGNTDTQYF. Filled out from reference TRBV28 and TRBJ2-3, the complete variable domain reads DVKVTQSSRYLVKRTGEKVFLECVQDMDHENMFWYRQDPGLGLRLIYFSYDVKMKEKGDIPEGYSVSREKKERFSLILESASTNQTSMYLCASRDPGNTDTQYFGPGTRLTVL.

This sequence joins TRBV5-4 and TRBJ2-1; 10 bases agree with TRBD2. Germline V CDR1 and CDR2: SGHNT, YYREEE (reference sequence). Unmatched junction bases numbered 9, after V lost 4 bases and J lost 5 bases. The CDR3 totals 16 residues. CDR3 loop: CASSLLAGGANNEQFF. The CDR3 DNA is TGTGCCAGCAGCCTGTTAGCGGGGGGCGCTAACAATGAGCAGTTCTTC.

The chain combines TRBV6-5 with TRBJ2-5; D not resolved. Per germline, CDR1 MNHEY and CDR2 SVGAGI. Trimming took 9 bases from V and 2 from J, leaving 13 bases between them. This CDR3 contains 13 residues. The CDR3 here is CASYEREQETQYF. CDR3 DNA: TGTGCCAGTTACGAGAGAGAACAAGAGACCCAGTACTTC.